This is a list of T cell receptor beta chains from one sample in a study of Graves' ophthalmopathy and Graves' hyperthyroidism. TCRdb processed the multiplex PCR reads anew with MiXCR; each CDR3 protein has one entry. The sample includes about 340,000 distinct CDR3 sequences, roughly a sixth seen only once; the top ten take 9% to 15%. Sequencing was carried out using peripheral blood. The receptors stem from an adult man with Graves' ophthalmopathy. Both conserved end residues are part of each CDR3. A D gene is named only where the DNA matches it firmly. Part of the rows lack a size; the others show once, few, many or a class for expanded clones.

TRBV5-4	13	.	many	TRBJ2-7	TGTGCCAGCAGCTTTCCGGGTACCTACGAGCAGTACTTC	CASSFPGTYEQYF
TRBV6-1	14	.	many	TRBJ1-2	TGTGCCAGCAGTACCGGGTCCCCGGACTATGGCTACACCTTC	CASSTGSPDYGYTF
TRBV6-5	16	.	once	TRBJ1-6	TGTGCCAGCAGTTACTCGTTGGGCCAGCTTAATTCACCCCTCCACTTT	CASSYSLGQLNSPLHF
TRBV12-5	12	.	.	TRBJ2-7	TGTGCTAGTGGCACCGAGGGAAACGAGCAGTACTTC	CASGTEGNEQYF
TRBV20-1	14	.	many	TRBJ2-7	TGCAGTGCTTCTAGGACGGGACTCTCGGGCGAGCAGTACTTC	CSASRTGLSGEQYF
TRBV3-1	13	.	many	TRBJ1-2	TGTGCCAGCAGCCCGACACCTCTGGAGGGCTACACCTTC	CASSPTPLEGYTF
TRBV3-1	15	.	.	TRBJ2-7	TGTGCCAGCAGCCAAGTAGTCAATTCGGGTCGGGAGCAGTACTTC	CASSQVVNSGREQYF
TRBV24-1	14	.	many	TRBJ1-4	TGTGCCACCGCCCAGGACGCGACCCACGAAAAACTGTTTTTT	CATAQDATHEKLFF
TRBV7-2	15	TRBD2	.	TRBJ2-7	TGTGCCAGCCTACTACCAAGCGGGAGGAAATACGAGCAGTACTTC	CASLLPSGRKYEQYF
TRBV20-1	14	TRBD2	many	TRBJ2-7	TGCAGTGCTAGACGGGGGACTAGCGACTACGAGCAGTACTTC	CSARRGTSDYEQYF
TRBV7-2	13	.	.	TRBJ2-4	TGTGCCAGCAGCTTAGCCGGCCGCGACATTCAGTACTTC	CASSLAGRDIQYF
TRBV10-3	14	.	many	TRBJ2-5	TGTGCCATCAGTGAGTTGCGGGCAGGGGAGACCCAGTACTTC	CAISELRAGETQYF
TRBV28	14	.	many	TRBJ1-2	TGTGCCAGCAGTTTACGCTCCCCTGTGGATGGCTACACCTTC	CASSLRSPVDGYTF
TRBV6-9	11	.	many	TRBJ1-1	TGTGCGTCGGGGGGGAGGCCTGAAGCTTTCTTT	CASGGRPEAFF
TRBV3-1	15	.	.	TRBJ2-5	TGTGCCAGCAGCCAAGTCTTCAGATTGGGCGAGACCCAGTACTTC	CASSQVFRLGETQYF
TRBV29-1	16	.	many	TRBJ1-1	TGCAGCGTTGTAAGGTCGGCAGGCGCGGGATACACTGAAGCTTTCTTT	CSVVRSAGAGYTEAFF
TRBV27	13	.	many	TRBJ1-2	TGTGCCAGCAGTTCTTCCGGGACTGATGGCTACACCTTC	CASSSSGTDGYTF
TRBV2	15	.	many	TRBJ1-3	TGTGCCAGCAGTGAAGTGGCGGGCTCTGGAAACACCATATATTTT	CASSEVAGSGNTIYF
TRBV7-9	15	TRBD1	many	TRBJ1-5	TGTGCCAGCAGCTTCGGGACAGGGGTTAATCAGCCCCAGCATTTT	CASSFGTGVNQPQHF
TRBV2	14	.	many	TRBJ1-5	TGTGCCAGCAGTGAAGGGGCAGCCGATCAGCCCCAGCATTTT	CASSEGAADQPQHF
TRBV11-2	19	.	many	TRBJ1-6	TGTGCCAGCAGCTTAATACGCGGTGGTCCGAGCTCCTATAATTCACCCCTCCACTTT	CASSLIRGGPSSYNSPLHF
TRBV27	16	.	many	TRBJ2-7	TGTGCCAGCAGTTTATCGAAGGGGAGCCTACCCTACGAGCAGTACTTC	CASSLSKGSLPYEQYF
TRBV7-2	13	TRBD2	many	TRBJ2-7	TGTGCCACCTCACGCCGGGGGGGCGAGCAGCAGTACTTC	CATSRRGGEQQYF
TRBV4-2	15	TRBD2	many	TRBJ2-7	TGTGCCAGCAGCCAAGAACTAGCGGGAGAGAGAGAGCAGTACTTC	CASSQELAGEREQYF
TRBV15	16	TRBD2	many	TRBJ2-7	TGTGCCACCAGCAGAGACGTAGCGGGAGTGGGCTACGAGCAGTACTTC	CATSRDVAGVGYEQYF
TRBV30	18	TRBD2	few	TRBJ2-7	TGTGCCTGGAGTGTACTTCTAGCGGGAGGATCTTTAGCCTACGAGCAGTACTTC	CAWSVLLAGGSLAYEQYF
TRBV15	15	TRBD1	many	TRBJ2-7	TGTGCCACCAGCAGGGAGGACAGGGATTTCTACGAGCAGTACTTC	CATSREDRDFYEQYF
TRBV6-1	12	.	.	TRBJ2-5	TGTGCCAGCAGTTCCAGCTCTGGGACCCAGTACTTC	CASSSSSGTQYF
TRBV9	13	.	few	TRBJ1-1	TGTGCCAGCGGCAAAGGGTTGAACACTGAAGCTTTCTTT	CASGKGLNTEAFF
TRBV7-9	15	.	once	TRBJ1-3	TGTGCCAGCAGCCCAACGTCGAGTTTAGGAAACACCATATATTTT	CASSPTSSLGNTIYF
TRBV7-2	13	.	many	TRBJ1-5	TGTGCCAGCAGCATCGACATCGGTCAGCCCCAGCATTTT	CASSIDIGQPQHF